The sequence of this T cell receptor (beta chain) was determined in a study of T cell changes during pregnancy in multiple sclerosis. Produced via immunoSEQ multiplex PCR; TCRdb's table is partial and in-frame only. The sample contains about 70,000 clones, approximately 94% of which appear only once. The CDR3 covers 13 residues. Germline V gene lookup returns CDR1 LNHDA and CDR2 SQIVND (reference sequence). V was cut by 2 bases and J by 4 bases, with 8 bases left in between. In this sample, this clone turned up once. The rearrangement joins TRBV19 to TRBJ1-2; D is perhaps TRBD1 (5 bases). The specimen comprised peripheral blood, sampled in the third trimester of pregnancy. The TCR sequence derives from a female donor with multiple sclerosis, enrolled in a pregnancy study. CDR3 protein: CASSIQGSYGYTF. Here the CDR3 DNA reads TGTGCCAGTAGTATACAGGGATCCTATGGCTACACCTTC.